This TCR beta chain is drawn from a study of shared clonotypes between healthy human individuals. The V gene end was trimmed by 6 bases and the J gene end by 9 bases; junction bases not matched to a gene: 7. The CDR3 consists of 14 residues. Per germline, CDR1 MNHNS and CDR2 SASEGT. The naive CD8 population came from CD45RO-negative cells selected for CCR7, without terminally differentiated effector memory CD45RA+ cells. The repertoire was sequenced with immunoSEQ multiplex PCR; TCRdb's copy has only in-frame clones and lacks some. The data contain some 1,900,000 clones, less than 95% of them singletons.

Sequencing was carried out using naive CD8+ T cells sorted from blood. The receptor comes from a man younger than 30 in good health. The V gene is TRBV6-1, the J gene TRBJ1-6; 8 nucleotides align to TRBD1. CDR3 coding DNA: TGTGCCAGCAGAGGACAGGGTATCCTTTCACCCCTCCACTTT. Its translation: CASRGQGILSPLHF.